The 17 T cell receptor beta chains below come from one sample, sequenced in a study of spatial heterogeneity in lung cancer. Broader study findings: Expanded alpha and beta TCR counts within tumors tracked tumor mutation counts.

From the 5' RACE reads, TCRdb called clonotypes with MiXCR, one entry per CDR3 protein. The table records about 7,200 distinct CDR3 sequences, about 11% of them present only once. These receptors are not linked to any known antigen. Time point specified: sample taken at primary tumor resection. This specimen was lung tumor tissue, taken at surgery. The receptors were sampled from a female donor with early-stage non-small cell lung cancer.

The CDR3 loop is CAISESLAGGSDTQYF. The CDR3 DNA reads as TGTGCCATCAGTGAGTCCTTAGCGGGGGGATCAGATACGCAGTATTTT. The chain employs TRBV10-3 and TRBJ2-3; 10 nucleotides align to TRBD2. The ends lost 0 bases at V and 4 bases at J; junction bases unmatched: 4. From germline, CDR1 is ENHRY and CDR2 SYGVKD. The CDR3 sequence is 16 residues long.

This clonotype has at least ten counts. This rearrangement joins TRBV2 to TRBJ2-5; D unclear. Germline assignment: CDR1 SNHLY and CDR2 FYNNEI. V lost 10 bases to trimming and J lost 0 bases, with 6 bases between them. There are 11 residues in the CDR3. The DNA of the CDR3 is TGTGCCACTCAGTACCAAGAGACCCAGTACTTC. Amino acids: CATQYQETQYF.

Within the sample, this clonotype is medium-sized. The V gene is TRBV10-3, the J gene TRBJ1-5; possibly TRBD1 for D (5 bases). Trimming pared 4 bases from V and 2 bases from J, leaving 12 bases between. CDR1 and CDR2 from the germline V gene are ENHRY and SYGVKD. This CDR3 is 15 amino acids long. In DNA, the CDR3 is TGTGCCATCAGTGCGGGGAAAGGGGGCAATCAGCCCCAGCATTTT. As protein: CAISAGKGGNQPQHF.

This clonotype rates as medium-sized. V usage is TRBV7-9 and J usage is TRBJ2-3, with 7 bases identical to TRBD2. Trimming took 5 bases from V and 13 from J; bases not matched to a gene: 6. This CDR3 spans 11 amino acids. Germline V gene sequence: CDR1 SEHNR, CDR2 FQNEAQ (reference sequence). CDR3 amino acids: CASSPGTMEYF. The CDR3 nucleotides are TGTGCCAGCAGCCCCGGGACTATGGAGTATTTT.

CDR3 DNA sequence: TGTGCCAGCAGTTTCGACAGGCACGACATTCAGTACTTC. As protein: CASSFDRHDIQYF. V and J are TRBV28 and TRBJ2-4; TRBD1 might be the D (6 bases). This CDR3 is built from 13 residues. V was shortened by 3 bases and J by 8 bases, with 11 bases between the two germline ends. Germline V lookup: CDR1 MDHEN, CDR2 SYDVKM.

V gene TRBV29-1 combines with J gene TRBJ2-1; 11 bases align to TRBD2. Germline V gene data show CDR1 as SQVTM and CDR2 as ANQGSEA. The CDR3 is 13 amino acids. J gave up 3 bases and V 8 bases, and 3 bases lay outside the gene matches. In DNA form, the CDR3 reads TGCAGCACCGGGACTAGCGGCTACAATGAGCAGTTCTTC. It codes for CSTGTSGYNEQFF.

The sample holds a few counts of this clonotype. The CDR3 here is CASSPTTAFNEKLFF. The CDR3, as DNA: TGCGCCAGCAGCCCTACGACGGCGTTTAATGAAAAACTGTTTTTT. V usage is TRBV4-1 and J usage is TRBJ1-4, with D hard to call. CDR1 and CDR2 (germline): MGHRA, YSYEKL. The CDR3 has 15 residues. Trimming pared 4 bases from V and 4 bases from J, leaving 13 bases between.

Many counts were recorded for this clonotype. The chain links TRBV7-9 to TRBJ2-5; 9 nucleotides match TRBD2. Germline V gene sequence: CDR1 SEHNR, CDR2 FQNEAQ (reference sequence). The CDR3 is made up of 17 amino acids. V lost 3 bases to trimming and J lost 7 bases; unmatched junction nucleotides: 15. CDR3: CASSFEGSGGRRGTQYF. CDR3 nucleotides: TGTGCCAGCAGCTTTGAGGGTAGCGGGGGTCGACGGGGGACCCAGTACTTC.

There are a few counts of this clonotype. The chain uses TRBV7-7 and TRBJ2-5; D remains ambiguous. Germline values: CDR1 SSHAT, CDR2 FNYEAQ (reference sequence). The CDR3 consists of 13 residues. Trimming took 3 bases from V and 5 from J, leaving 10 bases between them. CDR3 protein: CASSFGVSETQYF. The CDR3, as DNA: TGTGCCAGCAGCTTTGGAGTATCGGAGACCCAGTACTTC. The full variable domain, completed using reference TRBV7-7 and TRBJ2-5, is GAGVSQSPRYKVTKRGQDVTLRCDPISSHATLYWYQQALGQGPEFLTYFNYEAQPDKSGLPSDRFSAERPEGSISTLTIQRTEQRDSAMYRCASSFGVSETQYFGPGTRLLVL.

In its sample, this clonotype was seen many times. The V call is TRBV20-1, the J call TRBJ1-1; weak D call: TRBD1 (5 bases). From germline, CDR1 is DFQATT and CDR2 SNEGSKA (reference sequence). The CDR3 loop spans 11 amino acids. Trimming took off 3 bases at V and 4 bases at J, with 6 bases between the two ends. The CDR3 region has the DNA TGCAGTGCTAGTGGGGGCACTGAAGCTTTCTTT. It yields the protein CSASGGTEAFF.

This clonotype has only a few counts. V and J are TRBV28 and TRBJ1-4, with 8 bases matching TRBD1. The germline V gene has CDR1 MDHEN and CDR2 SYDVKM. V was pared by 2 bases and J by 7 bases, with 12 bases of the junction left unmatched. The CDR3 spans 17 residues. CDR3 coding DNA: TGTGCCAGCAGTTTAGTAGGGACAGGATGGCGCGGTGAAAAACTGTTTTTT. Translation gives CASSLVGTGWRGEKLFF.

As to this clonotype: The missing conserved phenylalanine or tryptophan at the end of this CDR3 makes a read error likely. The chain joins TRBV11-2 to TRBJ2-5; a possible D gene is TRBD2 (7 bases). V was shortened by 0 bases and J by 5 bases, with 13 bases between the two germline ends. Germline V lookup: CDR1 SGHAT, CDR2 FQNNGV. The CDR3 runs to 15 residues. For the CDR3, the DNA is TGTGCCAGCAGCTTAGAAGGGGGGGAGGCGGAGACCCAGTACTTG. Protein: CASSLEGGEAETQYL.

The chain combines TRBV5-1 with TRBJ1-2, with D perhaps matching TRBD1 (6 bases). The CDR3 sequence is 14 residues long. V dropped 2 bases and J dropped 4 bases, with 12 bases sitting between them. The V gene's germline CDR1 is SGHRS and CDR2 YFSETQ. The DNA of the CDR3 is TGCGCCAGCAGCTTCACAGGGAGGGGCTATGGCTACACCTTC. Translating gives CASSFTGRGYGYTF.

This clonotype was counted between two and nine times. This chain joins TRBV7-8 and TRBJ2-7; D is possibly TRBD1 (5 bases). Trimming left V 5 bases short and J 2 bases short, with 16 bases between. CDR3 size: 15 residues. Germline lookup yields CDR1 SGHVS and CDR2 FQNEAQ. The CDR3 nucleotides are TGTGCCAGCAGCCTACCCCGCAGGGCGACCTACGAGCAGTACTTC. It yields the protein CASSLPRRATYEQYF.

There are a few counts of this clonotype. The V gene is TRBV6-2 or TRBV6-3, the J gene TRBJ2-2; D gene ambiguous. The V end was cut by 5 bases, the J end by 7 bases, with 8 bases between. The germline V gene has CDR1 MNHEY and CDR2 SVGEGT. This CDR3 has 12 residues. For the CDR3, the DNA is TGTGCCAGCAGTCAGTATGGCGGGGAGCTGTTTTTT. Its protein product is CASSQYGGELFF.

The V and J genes are TRBV7-2 and TRBJ2-1, with D unclear. The CDR3 is 13 amino acids. V lost 0 bases and J lost 7, with 7 bases in between. Germline lookup yields CDR1 SGHTA and CDR2 FQGNSA. The CDR3 region is CASSLAPGNEQFF. The CDR3 DNA reads TGTGCCAGCAGCTTAGCCCCCGGGAATGAGCAGTTCTTC.

The table lists this clonotype with a few counts. J is TRBJ2-3 and V is TRBV7-9; D tentatively fits TRBD1 or TRBD2 (5 bases each). This CDR3 is 12 amino acids long. Trimming left V 4 bases short and J 9 bases short, with 11 bases between. Germline V gene data show CDR1 as SEHNR and CDR2 as FQNEAQ (reference sequence). Here the CDR3 reads CASSSWDPTQYF. The DNA for the CDR3 is TGTGCCAGCAGCTCGTGGGACCCAACGCAGTATTTT.